This T cell receptor (beta chain) was sequenced for a study of T-cell memory formation after mild COVID-19. At the level of the study: Largely donor-specific TCR clusters were found. Overall study findings and caveats: The appearance of some responding clones in pre-infection memory suggested that cross-reactive memory joined.

The sample holds a few counts of this clonotype. What it recognizes is unknown. Using constant-segment primers, 5'RACE produced TCR alpha and TCR beta cDNA libraries carrying sample barcodes and UMIs. A single record per CDR3 protein comes from TCRdb applying MiXCR to the 5' RACE reads. The profile shows 400,000 to 500,000 distinct CDR3 sequences, roughly 20% of them singletons. The TCR sequence derives from an adult woman who had mild COVID-19 (a few samples of this study predate the infection). Cell type and time point are not known. The sample consisted of PBMCs or a T cell subset sorted from them (not recorded which).

DNA of the CDR3: TGTGCCAGCAGCTTAGAACGGAGCAGCAATGAGCAGTTCTTC. Amino acids: CASSLERSSNEQFF. This chain links TRBV7-6 with TRBJ2-1; no firm D call. The CDR3 sequence is 14 residues long. Germline lookup yields CDR1 SGHVS and CDR2 FNYEAQ. The V and J ends lost 1 base and 6 bases respectively, with 10 bases between them. The full variable domain, with the rest looked up from reference TRBV7-6 and TRBJ2-1, is GAGVSQSPRYKVTKRGQDVALRCDPISGHVSLYWYRQALGQGPEFLTYFNYEAQQDKSGLPNDRFSAERPEGSISTLTIQRTEQRDSAMYRCASSLERSSNEQFFGPGTRLTVL.